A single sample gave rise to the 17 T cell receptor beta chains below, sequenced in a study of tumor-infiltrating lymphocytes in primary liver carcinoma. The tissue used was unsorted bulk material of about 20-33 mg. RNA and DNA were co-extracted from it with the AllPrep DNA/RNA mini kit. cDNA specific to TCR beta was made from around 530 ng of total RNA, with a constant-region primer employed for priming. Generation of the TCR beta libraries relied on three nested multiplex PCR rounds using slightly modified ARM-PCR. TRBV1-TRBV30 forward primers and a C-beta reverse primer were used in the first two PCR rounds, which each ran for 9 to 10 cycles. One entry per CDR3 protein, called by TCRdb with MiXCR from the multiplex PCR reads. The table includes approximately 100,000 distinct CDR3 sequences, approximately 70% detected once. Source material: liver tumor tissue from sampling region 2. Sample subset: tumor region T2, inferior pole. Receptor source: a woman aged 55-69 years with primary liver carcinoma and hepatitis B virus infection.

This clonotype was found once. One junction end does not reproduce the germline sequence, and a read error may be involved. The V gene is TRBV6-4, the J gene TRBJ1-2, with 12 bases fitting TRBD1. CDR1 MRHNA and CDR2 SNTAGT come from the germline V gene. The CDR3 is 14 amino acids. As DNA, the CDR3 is TGTACCAGCAGTGACGGGACAGGGGGCGAAGACTACACCTTC. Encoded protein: CTSSDGTGGEDYTF.

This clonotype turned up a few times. As DNA, the CDR3 is TGTGCCAGCTATTTCCTCTCTATTTCGGACGAAAATCAATTCGGACAGGGGGTGGATAATGAGCAGTTCTTC. This encodes CASYFLSISDENQFGQGVDNEQFF. This rearrangement joins TRBV2 to TRBJ2-1; TRBD1 aligns across 10 bases. Germline-derived CDR1 and CDR2 are SNHLY and FYNNEI. The CDR3 is 24 amino acids. Trimming cost V 8 bases and J 7 bases; bases outside gene matches: 38.

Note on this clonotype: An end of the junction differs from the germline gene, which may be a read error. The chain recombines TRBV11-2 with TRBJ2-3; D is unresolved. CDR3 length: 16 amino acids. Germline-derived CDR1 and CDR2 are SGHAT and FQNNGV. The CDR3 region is CASGLAGEAITDTQYF. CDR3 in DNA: TGTGCCAGCGGCTTAGCCGGAGAGGCGATCACAGATACACAGTATTTT.

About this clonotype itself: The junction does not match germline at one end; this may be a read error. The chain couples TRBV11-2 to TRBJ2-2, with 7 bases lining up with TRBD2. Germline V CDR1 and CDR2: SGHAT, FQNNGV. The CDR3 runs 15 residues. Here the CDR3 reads CASSLMLANSGELLF. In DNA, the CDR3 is TGTGCCAGCAGCTTAATGCTAGCGAACAGCGGGGAGCTCCTTTTT.

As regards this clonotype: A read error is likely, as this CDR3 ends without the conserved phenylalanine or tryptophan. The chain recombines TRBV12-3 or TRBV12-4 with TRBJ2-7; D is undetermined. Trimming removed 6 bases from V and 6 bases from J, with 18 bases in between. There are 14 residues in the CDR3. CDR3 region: CASSQGNGVAEQYC. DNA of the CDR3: TGTGCCAGCAGCCAAGGCAACGGTGTGGCCGAGCAGTACTGC.

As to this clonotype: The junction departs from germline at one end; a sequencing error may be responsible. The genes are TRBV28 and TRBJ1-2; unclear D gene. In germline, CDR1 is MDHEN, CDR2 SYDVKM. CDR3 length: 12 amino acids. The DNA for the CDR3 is TGTGCCAGCAGTTTATTGGCGGGTGGCCACACCTTC. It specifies CASSLLAGGHTF.

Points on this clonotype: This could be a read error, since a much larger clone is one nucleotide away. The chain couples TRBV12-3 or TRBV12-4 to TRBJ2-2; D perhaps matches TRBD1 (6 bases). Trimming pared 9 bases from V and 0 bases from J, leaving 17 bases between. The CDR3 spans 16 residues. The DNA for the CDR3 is TGTGCCAGAAGTCCTCAGGGGATCGCGAACACCGGGGAGCTGTTTTTT. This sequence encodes CARSPQGIANTGELFF.

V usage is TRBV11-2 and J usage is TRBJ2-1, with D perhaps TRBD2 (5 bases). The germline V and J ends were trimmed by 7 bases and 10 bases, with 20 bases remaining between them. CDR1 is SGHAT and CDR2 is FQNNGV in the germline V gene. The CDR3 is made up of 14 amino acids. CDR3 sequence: CASTPDSGYREQFF. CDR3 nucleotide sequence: TGTGCCAGCACTCCAGACTCGGGGTATAGGGAGCAGTTCTTC.

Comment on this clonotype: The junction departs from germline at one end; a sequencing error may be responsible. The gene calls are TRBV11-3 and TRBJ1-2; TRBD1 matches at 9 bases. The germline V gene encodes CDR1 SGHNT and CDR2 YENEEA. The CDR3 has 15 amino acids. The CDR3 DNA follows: TGTGCCAGCGGCTTGCCGGGACAGGGTCACTATGGCTACACCTTC. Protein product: CASGLPGQGHYGYTF.

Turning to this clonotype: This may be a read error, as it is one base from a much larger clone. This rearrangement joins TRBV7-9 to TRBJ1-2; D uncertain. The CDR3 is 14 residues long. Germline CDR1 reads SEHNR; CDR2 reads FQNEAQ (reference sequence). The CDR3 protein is CANSLGNRVNGYTF. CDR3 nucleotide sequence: TGTGCCAACAGCTTAGGGAATCGCGTCAATGGCTACACCTTC.

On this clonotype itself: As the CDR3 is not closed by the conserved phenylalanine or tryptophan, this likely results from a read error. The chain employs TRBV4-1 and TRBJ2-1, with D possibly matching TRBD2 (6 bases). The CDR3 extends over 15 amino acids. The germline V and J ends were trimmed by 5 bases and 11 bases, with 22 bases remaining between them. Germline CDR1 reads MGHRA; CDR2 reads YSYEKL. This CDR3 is CASSARLGEQNKQFI. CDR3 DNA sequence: TGCGCCAGCAGCGCTCGACTAGGTGAACAGAATAAGCAGTTCATC.

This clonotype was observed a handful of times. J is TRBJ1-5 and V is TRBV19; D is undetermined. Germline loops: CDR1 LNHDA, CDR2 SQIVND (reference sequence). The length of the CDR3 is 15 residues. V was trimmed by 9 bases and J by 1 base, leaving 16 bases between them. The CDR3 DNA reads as TGTGCCAGCCAGTCGGGCAGAGAAAGCAATCAGCCCCAGCATTTT. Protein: CASQSGRESNQPQHF.

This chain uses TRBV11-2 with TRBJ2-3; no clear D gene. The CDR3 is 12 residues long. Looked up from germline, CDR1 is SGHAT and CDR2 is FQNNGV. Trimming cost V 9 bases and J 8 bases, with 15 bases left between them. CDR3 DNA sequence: TGTGCCAGGAGCCCCTGGACGGGTACGCAGTATTTT. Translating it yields CARSPWTGTQYF.

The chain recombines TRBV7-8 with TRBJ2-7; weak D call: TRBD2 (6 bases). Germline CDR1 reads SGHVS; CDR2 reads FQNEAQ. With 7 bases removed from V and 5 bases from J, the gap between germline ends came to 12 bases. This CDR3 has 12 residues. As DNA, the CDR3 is TGTGCCAGCATTTTAGGAGGGAACGAGCAGTACTTC. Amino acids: CASILGGNEQYF. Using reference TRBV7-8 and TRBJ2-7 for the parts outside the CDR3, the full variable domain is GAGVSQSPRYKVAKRGQDVALRCDPISGHVSLFWYQQALGQGPEFLTYFQNEAQLDKSGLPSDRFFAERPEGSVSTLKIQRTQQEDSAVYLCASILGGNEQYFGPGTRLTVT.

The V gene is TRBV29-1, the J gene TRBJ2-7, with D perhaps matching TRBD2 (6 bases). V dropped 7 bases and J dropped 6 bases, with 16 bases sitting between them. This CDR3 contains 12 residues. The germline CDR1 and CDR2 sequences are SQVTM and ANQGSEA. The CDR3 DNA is TGCAGCGCCGGGAGAGGGCGGGCCGAGCAGTACGTC. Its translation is CSAGRGRAEQYV.

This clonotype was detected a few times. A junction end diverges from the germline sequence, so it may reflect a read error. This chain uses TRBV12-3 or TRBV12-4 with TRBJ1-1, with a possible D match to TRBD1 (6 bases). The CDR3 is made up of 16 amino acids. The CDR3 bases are TGTGCCAGGAGTTTACCGGGGGGGGCGCCTAACACTGAAACTTTCTTT. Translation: CARSLPGGAPNTETFF.

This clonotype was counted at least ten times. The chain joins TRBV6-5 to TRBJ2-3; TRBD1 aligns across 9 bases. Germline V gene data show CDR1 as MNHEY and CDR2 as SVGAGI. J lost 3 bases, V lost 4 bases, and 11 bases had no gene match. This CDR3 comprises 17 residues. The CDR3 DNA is TGTGCCAGCAGTTCCCCGGACAGGGGAGAAGGGACAGATACGCAGTATTTT. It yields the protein CASSSPDRGEGTDTQYF.